A single sample is the source of the 21 T cell receptor beta chains below, sequenced in a study of blood T cell repertoires in COVID-19. Sequencing used immunoSEQ multiplex PCR; TCRdb keeps in-frame clones, though not all of them. The sample contains roughly 200,000 clones, roughly 73% of which appear only once. Material for sequencing was peripheral blood. The receptors were gathered from a woman older than 75 with active or convalescent COVID-19.

The gene calls are TRBV5-4 and TRBJ2-2, with a tentative D call TRBD2 (5 bases). The CDR3 is made up of 14 amino acids. The germline gives CDR1 SGHNT, CDR2 YYREEE (reference sequence). Deletions cut 3 bases from V and 2 bases from J, with 8 bases between. CDR3 region: CASSSPGNTGELFF. In DNA form, the CDR3 reads TGTGCCAGCAGCTCTCCGGGAAACACCGGGGAGCTGTTTTTT.

This clone was seen only once. This chain uses TRBV5-4 with TRBJ1-1, with no clear D. Germline V gene sequence: CDR1 SGHNT, CDR2 YYREEE (reference sequence). V was shortened by 0 bases and J by 0 bases, with 15 bases between the two germline ends. The CDR3 spans 17 residues. The CDR3 here is CASSLEQARILNTEAFF. The CDR3 coding sequence is TGTGCCAGCAGCTTGGAGCAGGCCCGGATATTGAACACTGAAGCTTTCTTT.

The V call is TRBV7-9, the J call TRBJ1-5, with 7 bases that match TRBD1. There are 15 residues in the CDR3. V lost 1 base to trimming and J lost 6 bases; unmatched junction nucleotides: 6. CDR1 and CDR2 (germline): SEHNR, FQNEAQ (reference sequence). The CDR3 DNA sequence: TGTGCCAGCAGCTTAGGAGGGGGCGCGGGTCAGCCCCAGCATTTT. This encodes CASSLGGGAGQPQHF.

This sequence joins TRBV11-2 and TRBJ2-1, with TRBD2 identical over 8 bases. The CDR3 sequence is 15 residues long. Germline CDR1 reads SGHAT; CDR2 reads FQNNGV. V lost 5 bases and J lost 3; bases outside the gene matches: 6. The CDR3 bases are TGTGCCAGCAGCGTAGGCGGGGGGCTCTACAATGAGCAGTTCTTC. Translation gives CASSVGGGLYNEQFF.

The chain has TRBV5-1 and TRBJ2-7; 11 positions match TRBD2. V shed 0 bases, J shed 3 bases, and the junction held 8 bases outside the gene matches. Germline V gives CDR1 SGHRS, CDR2 YFSETQ. The CDR3 is 17 residues long. The CDR3 spells CASSLAPLAGGNYEQYF. The CDR3 DNA reads TGCGCCAGCAGCTTGGCACCGCTAGCGGGGGGAAACTACGAGCAGTACTTC.

J is TRBJ1-2 and V is TRBV19; 9 positions match TRBD1. The CDR3 contains 13 residues. Germline V gene lookup returns CDR1 LNHDA and CDR2 SQIVND (reference sequence). J gave up 7 bases and V 3 bases, and 3 bases lay outside the gene matches. Here the CDR3 reads CASSITGGSGYTF. In DNA, the CDR3 is TGTGCCAGTAGTATCACAGGGGGCAGTGGCTACACCTTC.

The chain combines TRBV3-1 (or the pseudogene TRBV3-2) with TRBJ2-7, with D possibly matching TRBD1 (6 bases). Trimming removed 5 bases from V and 2 bases from J, with 19 bases in between. The length of the CDR3 is 16 residues. Germline loops: CDR1 LGHDT, CDR2 YNNKEL (reference sequence). CDR3 nucleotide sequence: TGTGCCAGCAGCGGGGATAATACAGGGTATACCTACGAGCAGTACTTC. Amino acids: CASSGDNTGYTYEQYF.

The chain uses TRBV9 and TRBJ1-4; TRBD1 matches at 10 bases. The CDR3 totals 15 residues. V lost 4 bases, J lost 6 bases, and 6 bases stayed unmatched. CDR1 and CDR2 (germline): SGDLS, YYNGEE. CDR3 sequence reads: CASSLTTGGDEKLFF. In nucleotides, the CDR3 is TGTGCCAGCAGCCTAACGACAGGGGGCGATGAAAAACTGTTTTTT. Variable domain in full (rest from reference TRBV9 and TRBJ1-4): DSGVTQTPKHLITATGQRVTLRCSPRSGDLSVYWYQQSLDQGLQFLIQYYNGEERAKGNILERFSAQQFPDLHSELNLSSLELGDSALYFCASSLTTGGDEKLFFGSGTQLSVL.

V gene TRBV11-2 combines with J gene TRBJ2-1; maybe TRBD1 (5 bases). V dropped 1 base and J dropped 0 bases, with 16 bases sitting between them. The CDR3 runs to 18 residues. Germline lookup yields CDR1 SGHAT and CDR2 FQNNGV. The CDR3, as DNA: TGTGCCAGCAGCTTAGGAGTAGGGGTATCGAGCTCCTACAATGAGCAGTTCTTC. Translated, it gives CASSLGVGVSSSYNEQFF.

The table lists this clone with a count of one. This rearrangement joins TRBV19 to TRBJ2-7; 10 nucleotides align to TRBD1. The germline V gene encodes CDR1 LNHDA and CDR2 SQIVND (reference sequence). This CDR3 has 16 residues. V lost 6 bases and J lost 2; bases outside the gene matches: 10. The CDR3 is CASSRRDRGSAYEQYF. For the CDR3, the DNA is TGTGCCAGTAGCCGCAGGGACAGGGGATCTGCCTACGAGCAGTACTTC.

This chain joins TRBV6-4 and TRBJ1-1, with 7 bases lining up with TRBD1. The CDR3 runs 14 residues. The J segment lost 5 bases and the V segment lost 5 bases, leaving 8 bases of the junction unmatched. Germline loops: CDR1 MRHNA, CDR2 SNTAGT. CDR3 DNA sequence: TGTGCCAGCAGTCCGGACAGGACAATTACTGAAGCTTTCTTT. Translation gives CASSPDRTITEAFF.

This chain's CDR3 is CATSLSGTSSMGKRTDTQYF. CDR3 coding DNA: TGTGCCACCAGTTTGTCCGGGACTTCCTCGATGGGAAAGCGCACAGATACGCAGTATTTT. The genes are TRBV24-1 and TRBJ2-3, with D tentatively TRBD2 (6 bases). CDR1 and CDR2 (germline): KGHDR, SFDVKD. This CDR3 contains 20 residues. V was clipped by 6 bases and J by 1 base, with 28 bases between them.

This chain links TRBV4-3 with TRBJ2-3; 11 nucleotides match TRBD2. CDR3 length: 17 residues. V dropped 3 bases and J dropped 4; count of bases not matched to a gene: 9. From germline, CDR1 is LGHNA and CDR2 YSLEER. CDR3 amino acids: CASSHHSSGGASDTQYF. CDR3 nucleotide sequence: TGCGCCAGCAGCCACCATAGTAGCGGGGGGGCTTCAGATACGCAGTATTTT.

The chain carries TRBV2 and TRBJ1-3; 7 positions match TRBD1. The junction had 9 bases not matched to a gene; V was cut back by 5 bases and J by 2 bases. Germline CDR1 SNHLY, CDR2 FYNNEI. The CDR3 extends over 16 amino acids. CDR3 DNA: TGTGCCAGCAGTCGGGACAGCTCTTTCCCTGGAAACACCATATATTTT. Translated: CASSRDSSFPGNTIYF.

J is TRBJ2-3 and V is TRBV28; 9 bases are a match to TRBD2. Germline lookup yields CDR1 MDHEN and CDR2 SYDVKM. This CDR3 has 16 residues. The trim removed 3 bases at V and 2 bases at J, leaving 6 bases unmatched. Here the CDR3 DNA reads TGTGCCAGCAGTTTTATCTTAGCGGGGGTCACAGATACGCAGTATTTT. Protein: CASSFILAGVTDTQYF.

This clone was recorded once. The chain uses TRBV2 and TRBJ2-2; no definite D call. Trimming cost V 3 bases and J 4 bases, with 9 bases left between them. This CDR3 is 14 amino acids long. Germline V gives CDR1 SNHLY, CDR2 FYNNEI. The CDR3 DNA reads as TGTGCCAGCAGTGAGAATCGCGTCACCGGGGAGCTGTTTTTT. Protein sequence: CASSENRVTGELFF.

The sample holds a few counts of this clone. The chain has TRBV29-1 and TRBJ1-2, with no clear D. The CDR3 runs to 10 residues. V was clipped by 4 bases and J by 8 bases, with 8 bases between them. CDR1 SQVTM and CDR2 ANQGSEA come from the germline V gene. The CDR3 loop reads CSVVEAGYTF. The CDR3 DNA follows: TGCAGCGTTGTGGAGGCCGGCTACACCTTC.

J is TRBJ2-7 and V is TRBV28; 11 bases agree with TRBD1. The ends lost 5 bases at V and 2 bases at J; junction bases unmatched: 17. Germline CDR1 reads MDHEN; CDR2 reads SYDVKM. There are 19 residues in the CDR3. The CDR3 protein is CASSTGTLPTGQGAYEQYF. CDR3 sequence (DNA): TGTGCCAGCAGTACCGGAACCTTACCAACGGGACAGGGGGCCTACGAGCAGTACTTC.

The chain uses TRBV27 and TRBJ1-2; a possible D gene is TRBD1 (6 bases). Germline V gene data show CDR1 as MNHEY and CDR2 as SMNVEV (reference sequence). The germline V and J ends were trimmed by 10 bases and 5 bases, with 17 bases remaining between them. The CDR3 runs to 13 residues. CDR3 DNA sequence: TGTGCCACGGGGGGGGGCTTCCCGTATGGCTACACCTTC. It encodes CATGGGFPYGYTF.

The chain recombines TRBV28 with TRBJ1-2; D remains unclear. The germline V gene has CDR1 MDHEN and CDR2 SYDVKM. The CDR3 sequence is 13 residues long. Deletions cut 3 bases from V and 8 bases from J, with 13 bases between. The CDR3 protein is CASSFPDGGGYTF. As DNA, the CDR3 is TGTGCCAGCAGTTTTCCGGACGGAGGGGGCTACACCTTC.

The chain links TRBV27 to TRBJ1-5; D might be TRBD1 (5 bases). The germline V gene encodes CDR1 MNHEY and CDR2 SMNVEV (reference sequence). V shed 5 bases and J shed 4 bases, with 12 bases lying between them. The CDR3 runs 14 residues. This CDR3 reads CASSRAGGNQPQHF. For the CDR3, the DNA is TGTGCCAGCAGTCGCGCGGGGGGAAATCAGCCCCAGCATTTT.